The entry below gives a single T cell receptor beta chain sequence along with its context. Its antigen remains unidentified. The data belong to a study of T cells in Graves' hyperthyroidism and ophthalmopathy. Orbital computed tomography and thyroid ultrasound, together with serum TRAb and thyroxine and clinical symptoms, were used for diagnoses. Regarding the study as a whole: A median around 6.4 months before onset, the model predicted ophthalmopathy. Blood shared most expanded thyroid clonotypes above 0.001.

There were TCR beta CDR3 regions amplified from RNA transcripts. Researchers ran a first-round RT-PCR on the TCR CDR3 using the HTBI primer set. One entry per CDR3 protein, called by TCRdb with MiXCR from the multiplex PCR reads. The profile shows about 660,000 distinct CDR3 sequences, about 45% of them singletons. The V end lost 3 bases, the J end lost 0 bases, and 8 bases lay between the germline ends. The length of the CDR3 is 15 residues. Germline CDR1 SGHTA, CDR2 FQGNSA. The TCR comes from an adult man with Graves' disease, either hyperthyroidism or ophthalmopathy (not recorded which). Sample: peripheral blood or thyroid tissue (not recorded which). This chain uses TRBV7-2 with TRBJ1-4; D is ambiguous. The chain's CDR3 is CASSLLAATNEKLFF. The CDR3, as DNA: TGTGCCAGCAGCTTGTTGGCTGCAACTAATGAAAAACTGTTTTTT.